Below are 20 T cell receptor beta chains sequenced from a single sample in a study of T cells in localized non-small cell lung cancer. Sequenced by immunoSEQ multiplex PCR; TCRdb stores in-frame clones only, minus some. The sample contains approximately 28,000 clones, about 90% of which appear only once. Material: peripheral blood mononuclear cells, obtained before any cancer treatment. The receptor source for this set is a woman between 35 and 70 years old with stage III lung adenocarcinoma.

The chain links TRBV28 to TRBJ2-6; the D is unclear. The CDR3 spans 13 residues. Germline CDR1 is MDHEN and CDR2 is SYDVKM. V lost 6 bases and J 0 bases, leaving 3 bases between the germline ends. The CDR3 nucleotides are TGTGCCAGCAGCATCTCTGGGGCCAACGTCCTGACTTTC. This translates into CASSISGANVLTF.

The gene calls are TRBV18 and TRBJ2-1, with a weak D call TRBD1 (6 bases). The CDR3 is made up of 15 amino acids. In germline, CDR1 is KGHSH, CDR2 LQKENI. V was cut by 3 bases and J by 6 bases, with 15 bases left in between. CDR3 sequence (DNA): TGTGCCAGCTCACCCAGGGGCACCTCGGGCAATGAGCAGTTCTTC. Residues: CASSPRGTSGNEQFF.

V is TRBV28 and J is TRBJ1-2; D is unclear. Trimming took 3 bases from V and 4 from J, leaving 9 bases between them. The CDR3 sequence is 13 residues long. The germline V gene has CDR1 MDHEN and CDR2 SYDVKM. CDR3 sequence (DNA): TGTGCCAGCAGTTTTAGCGCTCTCTATGGCTACACCTTC. Its translation is CASSFSALYGYTF.

The J gene is TRBJ1-2, the V gene TRBV6-1; D call uncertain. V lost 1 base, J lost 4 bases, and 10 bases lay in between. The CDR3 runs 14 residues. Germline lookup yields CDR1 MNHNS and CDR2 SASEGT. CDR3 protein: CASSEDGSLYGYTF. The CDR3 DNA reads TGTGCCAGCAGTGAAGACGGGAGCCTCTATGGCTACACCTTC.

The chain couples TRBV12-5 to TRBJ2-1, with 9 bases that match TRBD2. The ends lost 5 bases at V and 9 bases at J; junction bases unmatched: 14. Germline V gene data show CDR1 as LGHNT and CDR2 as FRNRAP. This CDR3 spans 16 amino acids. CDR3 protein: CASGQIAGVGVGEQFF. The CDR3 DNA follows: TGTGCTAGTGGTCAAATAGCGGGAGTTGGGGTTGGTGAGCAGTTCTTC.

The CDR3 spells CASSLPGEETQYF. The CDR3 DNA reads as TGCGCCAGCAGCTTGCCGGGGGAAGAGACCCAGTACTTC. The V call is TRBV5-1, the J call TRBJ2-5; D possibly corresponds to TRBD2 (6 bases). Looked up from germline, CDR1 is SGHRS and CDR2 is YFSETQ. V was shortened by 1 base and J by 3 bases, with 7 bases between the two germline ends. CDR3 size: 13 residues.

This clone is a singleton in its sample. V is TRBV30 and J is TRBJ2-7; D unclear. The CDR3 totals 12 residues. Trimming removed 0 bases from V and 4 bases from J, with 7 bases in between. Germline assignment: CDR1 GTSNPN and CDR2 SVGIG (reference sequence). CDR3 region: CAWSVGSYEQYF. CDR3 in DNA: TGTGCCTGGAGTGTAGGGTCATACGAGCAGTACTTC.

The V and J genes are TRBV11-2 and TRBJ2-4; TRBD2 matches at 7 bases. CDR3 length equals 17 residues. With V trimmed by 5 bases and J by 1 base, 11 bases remained unmatched. Per the germline V gene, CDR1 is SGHAT and CDR2 is FQNNGV. CDR3 sequence reads: CASSPLGAGAAKNIQYF. The CDR3 region has the DNA TGTGCCAGCAGCCCCCTTGGGGCGGGAGCGGCCAAAAACATTCAGTACTTC.

This clone showed up just once. The chain carries TRBV27 and TRBJ1-5; possibly TRBD1 for D (5 bases). This CDR3 contains 18 residues. Trimming stripped 5 bases from V and 0 bases from J, with 20 bases between. Germline-derived CDR1 and CDR2 are MNHEY and SMNVEV (reference sequence). DNA of the CDR3: TGTGCCAGCAGTGTAGGTTGGGGCCCCGCGTATAGCAATCAGCCCCAGCATTTT. Its protein product is CASSVGWGPAYSNQPQHF.

V is TRBV5-1 and J is TRBJ2-3; D is ambiguous. Per germline, CDR1 SGHRS and CDR2 YFSETQ. The V and J ends lost 2 bases and 2 bases respectively, with 6 bases between them. CDR3 size: 13 residues. The DNA of the CDR3 is TGCGCCAGCAGCTTCGGATTCACAGATACGCAGTATTTT. The encoded protein is CASSFGFTDTQYF. Drawing the rest from reference TRBV5-1 and TRBJ2-3, the complete variable domain is KAGVTQTPRYLIKTRGQQVTLSCSPISGHRSVSWYQQTPGQGLQFLFEYFSETQRNKGNFPGRFSGRQFSNSRSEMNVSTLELGDSALYLCASSFGFTDTQYFGPGTRLTVL.

V gene TRBV7-9 combines with J gene TRBJ2-1; D is uncertain. The CDR3 is 12 amino acids. Trimming removed 5 bases at V and 10 bases at J, with 12 bases between. Germline lookup yields CDR1 SEHNR and CDR2 FQNEAQ (reference sequence). CDR3 loop: CASSPQRNEQFF. CDR3 in DNA: TGTGCCAGCAGCCCTCAGCGAAACGAGCAGTTCTTC.

The rearrangement joins TRBV25-1 to TRBJ1-6; possibly TRBD1 for D (5 bases). V lost 2 bases, J lost 2 bases, and 13 bases lay in between. The germline V gene encodes CDR1 MGHDK and CDR2 SYGVNS. The CDR3 runs to 17 residues. CDR3 nucleotides: TGTGCCAGCAGTGAAGTTGGGGGATTCACCTATAATTCACCCCTCCACTTT. The encoded protein is CASSEVGGFTYNSPLHF.

The CDR3 region is CASSLVFRDGYTF. In nucleotides, the CDR3 is TGTGCCAGCAGCTTAGTCTTTCGGGATGGCTACACCTTC. The gene calls are TRBV7-8 and TRBJ1-2; D gene uncertain. This CDR3 spans 13 amino acids. CDR1 and CDR2 from the germline V gene are SGHVS and FQNEAQ. Trimming cost V 1 base and J 6 bases, with 9 bases left between them.

This clone was recorded once. The chain carries TRBV4-1 and TRBJ2-1, with D tentatively TRBD2 (5 bases). This CDR3 spans 13 amino acids. CDR1 MGHRA and CDR2 YSYEKL come from the germline V gene. V lost 4 bases and J lost 8, with 12 bases in between. The CDR3 DNA reads as TGCGCCAGCAGCCTCCCGGGAAGGGATGAGCAGTTCTTC. It codes for CASSLPGRDEQFF.

The chain joins TRBV5-1 to TRBJ2-7; D not certain. Germline values: CDR1 SGHRS, CDR2 YFSETQ. The CDR3 is made up of 15 amino acids. V gave up 4 bases and J gave up 1 base, with 15 bases separating them. The CDR3 DNA is TGCGCCAGCAGCCCCGGGTCCGGCCATTCCTACGAGCAGTACTTC. Protein sequence: CASSPGSGHSYEQYF.

This chain connects TRBV11-2 to TRBJ2-1, with D maybe TRBD1 (6 bases). CDR3 size: 14 residues. V shed 0 bases and J shed 12 bases, with 15 bases lying between them. Germline lookup yields CDR1 SGHAT and CDR2 FQNNGV. CDR3 sequence reads: CASSLEPTGGVQFF. CDR3 bases: TGTGCCAGCAGCTTAGAACCGACTGGGGGCGTGCAGTTCTTC.

The chain uses TRBV18 and TRBJ1-1; TRBD1 aligns across 11 bases. Per germline, CDR1 KGHSH and CDR2 LQKENI. The CDR3 covers 15 residues. J was trimmed by 1 base and V by 5 bases; bases with no gene match: 3. CDR3 nucleotides: TGTGCCAGCTCATCGGGACAGGGGGGGAACACTGAAGCTTTCTTT. This gives the protein CASSSGQGGNTEAFF.

The rearrangement uses TRBV19 and TRBJ2-1; 11 bases fit TRBD2. This CDR3 has 16 amino acids. Germline V lookup: CDR1 LNHDA, CDR2 SQIVND (reference sequence). J lost 2 bases, V lost 8 bases, and 8 bases had no gene match. CDR3 sequence: CASGGLADATYNEQFF. The CDR3 DNA is TGTGCCAGTGGGGGACTAGCGGACGCCACCTACAATGAGCAGTTCTTC. The whole variable domain, filled in from reference TRBV19 and TRBJ2-1, reads DGGITQSPKYLFRKEGQNVTLSCEQNLNHDAMYWYRQDPGQGLRLIYYSQIVNDFQKGDIAEGYSVSREKKESFPLTVTSAQKNPTAFYLCASGGLADATYNEQFFGPGTRLTVL.

The chain links TRBV11-2 to TRBJ1-3; D remains unclear. Germline V gene lookup returns CDR1 SGHAT and CDR2 FQNNGV. V was shortened by 5 bases and J by 0 bases, with 8 bases between the two germline ends. The CDR3 loop spans 14 amino acids. In DNA, the CDR3 is TGTGCCAGCAGCCAACAGATCTCTGGAAACACCATATATTTT. It is translated as CASSQQISGNTIYF.

Only one count was recorded for this clone. The rearrangement links TRBV9 to TRBJ2-1, with 7 bases identical to TRBD2. The V segment lost 0 bases and the J segment 10 bases; nucleotides outside the gene matches: 7. The germline V gene encodes CDR1 SGDLS and CDR2 YYNGEE. This CDR3 is built from 14 residues. The CDR3 DNA sequence: TGTGCCAGCAGCGTAGACGGCGGACTAGTCGAGCAGTTCTTC. Amino acid sequence: CASSVDGGLVEQFF.